This T cell receptor beta chain came from a study of blood T cells in healthy people across ages. Germline CDR1 and CDR2: SNHLY and FYNNEI. There are 16 residues in the CDR3. Primed by a sample-barcoded 5' primer and a J-beta primer mix, a second PCR proceeded for 7 to 11 cycles. TCRdb processed the 5' RACE reads anew with MiXCR; each CDR3 protein has one entry. Of 1.5 million or so distinct CDR3 sequences in the sample, around 42% are singletons; the top ten hold roughly 8.2%. The chain has TRBV2 and TRBJ2-7, with 13 positions matching TRBD2. Matching the DNA end better, TRBJ2-5 makes the J call doubtful. Sequenced input: blood. This TCR was sampled from a young woman in good health. DNA of the CDR3: TGTGCCAGCAGTGAGGGGACTAGCGGGAATGGCAAGACCCAGTACTTC. The encoded protein is CASSEGTSGNGKTQYF.